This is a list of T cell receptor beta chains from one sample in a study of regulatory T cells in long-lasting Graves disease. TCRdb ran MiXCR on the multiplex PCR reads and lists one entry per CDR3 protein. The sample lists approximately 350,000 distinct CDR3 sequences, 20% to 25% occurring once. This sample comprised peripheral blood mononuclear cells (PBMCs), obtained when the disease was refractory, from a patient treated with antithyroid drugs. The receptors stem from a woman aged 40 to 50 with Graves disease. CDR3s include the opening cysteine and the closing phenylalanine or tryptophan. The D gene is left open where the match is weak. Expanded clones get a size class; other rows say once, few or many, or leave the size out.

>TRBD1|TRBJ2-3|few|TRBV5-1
TGCGCCAGCAGCTTGGATATCCAGGGGGCCGGAGATACGCAGTATTTT
CASSLDIQGAGDTQYF
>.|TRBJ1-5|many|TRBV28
TGTGCCAGCAGTTTAGCAGGCCTCAATCAGCCCCAGCATTTT
CASSLAGLNQPQHF
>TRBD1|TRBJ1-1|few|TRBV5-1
TGCGCCAGCAGCCCGGGACAGGGGGAAACTGAAGCTTTCTTT
CASSPGQGETEAFF
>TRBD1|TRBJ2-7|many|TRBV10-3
TGTGCCATCAGACCGGGACAGGGTTTATACGAGCAGTACTTC
CAIRPGQGLYEQYF
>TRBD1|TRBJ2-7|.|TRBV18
TGTGCCAGCTCACTGCACAGGGGAAACTACGAGCAGTACTTC
CASSLHRGNYEQYF
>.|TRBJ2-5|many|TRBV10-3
TGTGCCATCAGCGGTAGCCAAGAGACCCAGTACTTC
CAISGSQETQYF
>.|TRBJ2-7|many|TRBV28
TGTGCCAGCACCAAGGTTACGGGGGAGCAGTACTTC
CASTKVTGEQYF
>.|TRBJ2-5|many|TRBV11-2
TGTGCCAGCAGCCAGTGGGGTTTGGAGGGGACTTCAGCGTCCCAGTACTTC
CASSQWGLEGTSASQYF
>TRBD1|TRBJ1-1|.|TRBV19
TGTGCCAGTAGCTACGGGGACAGGGTAGCAGCTTTCTTT
CASSYGDRVAAFF
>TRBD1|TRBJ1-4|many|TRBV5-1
TGCGCCAGCAGCCTGACCCCGGACAGGGGGCAAAGAAAACTGTTTTTT
CASSLTPDRGQRKLFF
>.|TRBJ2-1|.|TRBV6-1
TGTGCCAGCAGTAACAGAAACTCCTACAATGAGCAGTTCTTC
CASSNRNSYNEQFF
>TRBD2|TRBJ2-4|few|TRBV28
TGTGCCAGCAGACCCCAATTAGGCCTAGCGGGAGGTTACATTCAGTACTTC
CASRPQLGLAGGYIQYF
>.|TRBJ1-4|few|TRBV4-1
TGCGCCAGCAGCCTGGGACATCTAGAAAAACTGTTTTTT
CASSLGHLEKLFF
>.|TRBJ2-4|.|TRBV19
TGTGCCAGTAGTATCCGAGGGGCGCGGGACAAAAACATTCAGTACTTC
CASSIRGARDKNIQYF
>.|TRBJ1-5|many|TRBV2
TGTGCCAGCAGTGGACAGATTAGCAATCAGCCCCAGCATTTT
CASSGQISNQPQHF
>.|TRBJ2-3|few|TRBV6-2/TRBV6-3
TGTGCCAGCAGTTACGGTTTGCGTGGAGACACAGATACGCAGTATTTT
CASSYGLRGDTDTQYF
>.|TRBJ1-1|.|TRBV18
TGTGCCAGCGGCGTTACGGTCCGGTGGACTGAAGCTTTCTTT
CASGVTVRWTEAFF
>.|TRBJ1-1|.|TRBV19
TGTGCCAGTAGTCCTGCGATAGGGATTGAAGCTTTCTTT
CASSPAIGIEAFF
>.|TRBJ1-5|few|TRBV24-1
TGTGCCACCAGTGACCCTGGGATCTCACTTTATAGCAATCAGCCCCAGCATTTT
CATSDPGISLYSNQPQHF
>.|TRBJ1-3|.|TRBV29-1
TGCAGCGTTGCTGAAGACAATAGAAACACCATATATTTT
CSVAEDNRNTIYF
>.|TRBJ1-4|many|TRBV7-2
TGTGCCAGCAGCTTTAGGGGTTGGCGGGAAAAACTGTTTTTT
CASSFRGWREKLFF
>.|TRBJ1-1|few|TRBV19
TGTGCCAGTAGTATGAGTGGGAGTACTGAAGCTTTCTTT
CASSMSGSTEAFF
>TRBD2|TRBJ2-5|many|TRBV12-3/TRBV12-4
TGTGCCAGCAGGACTAGCGGAGAGACCCAGTACTTC
CASRTSGETQYF
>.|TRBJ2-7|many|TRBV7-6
TGTGCCAGCAGCTCATATCCCCGGGGACCCCACCCTCACGAGCAGTACTTC
CASSSYPRGPHPHEQYF
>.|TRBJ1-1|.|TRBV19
TGTGCCAGTAGTATAGTGTTCGGGCAGAGACTTGAAGCTTTCTTT
CASSIVFGQRLEAFF
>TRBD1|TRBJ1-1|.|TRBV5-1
TGCGCCAGCAGCCCCACCGGGACAGGGAACACTGAAGCTTTCTTT
CASSPTGTGNTEAFF
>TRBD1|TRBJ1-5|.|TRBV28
TGTGCCAGCAGATTCGTAACAGGGGGTTATCGGCCCCAGCATTTT
CASRFVTGGYRPQHF
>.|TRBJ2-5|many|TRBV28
TGTGCCAGCAGTGGGACGCAGATAGGAGAGACCCAGTACTTC
CASSGTQIGETQYF
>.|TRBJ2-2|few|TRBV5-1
TGCGCCAGCAGCTTGTTAGGCGCCGGGGAGCTGTTTTTT
CASSLLGAGELFF
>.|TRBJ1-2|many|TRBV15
TGTGCCACCAGCAGAGAGTCCCTACAGGGTCTTGAGGGCTACACCTTC
CATSRESLQGLEGYTF
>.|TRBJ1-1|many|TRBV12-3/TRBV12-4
TGTGCCAGCAGGGCATGGGACACTGAAGCTTTCTTT
CASRAWDTEAFF
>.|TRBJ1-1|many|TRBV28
TGTGCCAGCAGTTTCTCGGGGTACTTCTTGGAAGCTTTCTTT
CASSFSGYFLEAFF
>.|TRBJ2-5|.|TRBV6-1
TGTGCCAGCAGCCCACCTTGGCGATACCCTCAAGAGACCCAGTACTTC
CASSPPWRYPQETQYF
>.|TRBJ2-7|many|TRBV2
TGTGCCAGCAGGGGGGCCTACGAGCAGTACTTC
CASRGAYEQYF
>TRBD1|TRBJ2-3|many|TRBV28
TGTGCCAGCAGTTTAGGGACAGGTAGCACAGATACGCAGTATTTT
CASSLGTGSTDTQYF
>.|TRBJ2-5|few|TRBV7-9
TGTGCCAGCAGCTTAGCAAAGCACCGTGAGACCCAGTACTTC
CASSLAKHRETQYF
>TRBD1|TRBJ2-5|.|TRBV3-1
TGTGCCAGCAGCCAAGGGCAGGGGGATGTTACCCAGTACTTC
CASSQGQGDVTQYF
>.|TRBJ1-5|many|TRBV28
TGTGCCAGCAGTTGGGGCTTCGGCAGGCAGCATTTT
CASSWGFGRQHF
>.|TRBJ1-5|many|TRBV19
TGTGCCAGTAGCCGACAGTTCAATCAGCCCCAGCATTTT
CASSRQFNQPQHF
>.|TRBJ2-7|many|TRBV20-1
TGCAGTGCTAGTGAAGGGGCTCTCGAAGTCCAGCAGTACTTC
CSASEGALEVQQYF
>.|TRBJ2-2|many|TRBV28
TGTGCCAGCAGTTTAAGTTTAGGAGTAAACACCGGGGAGCTGTTTTTT
CASSLSLGVNTGELFF
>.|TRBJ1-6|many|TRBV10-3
TGTGCCATCACTAGGGAGAGGGATTCACCCCTCCACTTT
CAITRERDSPLHF
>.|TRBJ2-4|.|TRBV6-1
TGTGCCAGCAGTGGTGGGTTGGCCAAAAACATTCAGTACTTC
CASSGGLAKNIQYF
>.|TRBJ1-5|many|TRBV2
TGTGCCAGCAGACAGACCAACAATCAGCCCCAGCATTTT
CASRQTNNQPQHF
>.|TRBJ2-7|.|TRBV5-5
TGTGCCAGCAGCTTGGCCGGCAGACACTACGAGCAGTACTTC
CASSLAGRHYEQYF
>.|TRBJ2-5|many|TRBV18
TGTGCCAGCTCACCACCAGTGGAGGAGACCCAGTACTTC
CASSPPVEETQYF
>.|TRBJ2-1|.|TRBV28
TGTGCCAGCAGTTTAGGTCAGCGGCTTGACAATGAGCAGTTCTTC
CASSLGQRLDNEQFF
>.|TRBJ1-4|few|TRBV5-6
TGTGCCAGCAGCCAGGAGATAACTAATGAAAAACTGTTTTTT
CASSQEITNEKLFF
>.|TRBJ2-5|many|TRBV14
TGTGCCAGCAGCCACGTGGGAGAGACCCAGTACTTC
CASSHVGETQYF